Below are 15 T cell receptor beta chains sequenced from a single sample in a study of cytomegalovirus exposure and HLA in healthy donors. Assay: immunoSEQ multiplex PCR; the TCRdb copy retains only in-frame clones and omits some. The data contain about 150,000 clones, approximately 90% of them singletons. The sequenced material came from PBMCs. All receptors derive from a man younger than 35 in good health and CMV-seropositive.

This chain connects TRBV5-1 to TRBJ2-2; 12 bases map to TRBD2. This CDR3 is built from 16 residues. Germline V gene lookup returns CDR1 SGHRS and CDR2 YFSETQ. J gave up 5 bases and V 5 bases, and 7 bases lay outside the gene matches. The CDR3 coding sequence is TGCGCCAGCAGACTAGCGGGGGGAAGTCAAACCGGGGAGCTGTTTTTT. It is translated as CASRLAGGSQTGELFF. The full variable domain, in which reference TRBV5-1 and TRBJ2-2 provide the parts outside the CDR3, is KAGVTQTPRYLIKTRGQQVTLSCSPISGHRSVSWYQQTPGQGLQFLFEYFSETQRNKGNFPGRFSGRQFSNSRSEMNVSTLELGDSALYLCASRLAGGSQTGELFFGEGSRLTVL.

There are a few counts of this clone. This chain joins TRBV14 and TRBJ2-2, with D unclear. CDR1 is SGHDN, CDR2 FVKESK, per germline. This CDR3 is built from 14 residues. Deletions cut 6 bases from V and 5 bases from J, with 13 bases between. The chain's CDR3 is CASSYGAVTGELFF. The CDR3 DNA is TGTGCCAGCAGTTACGGTGCCGTAACCGGGGAGCTGTTTTTT.

This chain joins TRBV15 and TRBJ2-7; TRBD2 matches 10 bases. Germline lookup yields CDR1 LNHNV and CDR2 YYDKDF (reference sequence). The CDR3 length is 17 residues. The ends lost 6 bases at V and 5 bases at J; junction bases unmatched: 16. CDR3 sequence: CATSRGGAGGLRNEQYF. The CDR3 bases are TGTGCCACCAGTCGGGGGGGAGCGGGAGGGCTTAGGAACGAGCAGTACTTC.

This chain uses TRBV5-1 with TRBJ2-3, with 16 bases that match TRBD2. The V and J ends lost 4 bases and 4 bases, in that order; junction bases with no gene match: 3. There are 16 residues in the CDR3. Germline CDR1 reads SGHRS; CDR2 reads YFSETQ. The chain's CDR3 is CASSKGLAGGADTQYF. The CDR3 DNA reads as TGCGCCAGCAGCAAGGGACTAGCGGGAGGGGCAGATACGCAGTATTTT.

This chain links TRBV5-8 with TRBJ2-3; a possible D gene is TRBD2 (6 bases). Germline V gene lookup returns CDR1 SGHTS and CDR2 YDEGEE. The V end lost 2 bases, the J end lost 6 bases, and 16 bases lay between the germline ends. The CDR3 runs to 15 residues. CDR3 nucleotides: TGTGCCAGCAGCTTTAGGGAGGTCCTTCGGGATACGCAGTATTTT. Translated: CASSFREVLRDTQYF.

The genes are TRBV5-1 and TRBJ2-2; D remains unclear. Trimming cost V 5 bases and J 5 bases, with 4 bases left between them. Per germline, CDR1 SGHRS and CDR2 YFSETQ. The CDR3 spans 11 residues. In DNA, the CDR3 is TGCGCCAGCAGGTTAACCGGGGAGCTGTTTTTT. Protein sequence: CASRLTGELFF.

The chain is built from TRBV27 and TRBJ1-2, with TRBD1 identical over 8 bases. The CDR3 has 12 residues. V was clipped by 8 bases and J by 3 bases; unmatched bases: 2. Looked up from germline, CDR1 is MNHEY and CDR2 is SMNVEV (reference sequence). Written as DNA, the CDR3 is TGTGCCAGCCAGGACAGGGACTATGGCTACACCTTC. Amino acids: CASQDRDYGYTF.

The chain is built from TRBV2 and TRBJ2-7; TRBD1 matches at 8 bases. Per the germline V gene, CDR1 is SNHLY and CDR2 is FYNNEI. The junction had 6 bases not matched to a gene; V was cut back by 4 bases and J by 4 bases. The CDR3 sequence is 14 residues long. The CDR3 reads CASSAGQGAYEQYF. CDR3 DNA: TGTGCCAGCAGTGCGGGTCAGGGGGCGTACGAGCAGTACTTC.

The count of this clone is one. The gene calls are TRBV9 and TRBJ2-7; D not resolved. The V and J ends lost 0 bases and 6 bases respectively, with 16 bases between them. Germline V CDR1 and CDR2: SGDLS, YYNGEE. This CDR3 has 15 residues. The CDR3 nucleotides are TGTGCCAGCAGCGTAGAAGACTCCCTTCTGTCCGAGCAGTACTTC. Amino acid sequence: CASSVEDSLLSEQYF.

V is TRBV28 and J is TRBJ2-1, with 16 bases fitting TRBD2. Germline-derived CDR1 and CDR2 are MDHEN and SYDVKM. The CDR3 runs 17 residues. V was pared by 4 bases and J by 4 bases, with 4 bases of the junction left unmatched. CDR3 sequence (DNA): TGTGCCAGCAGTTCAGGGACTAGCGGGGGGGCGTACAATGAGCAGTTCTTC. Its protein product is CASSSGTSGGAYNEQFF.

This clone came up a few times. The rearrangement links TRBV6-6 to TRBJ1-2; the D gene is possibly TRBD1 (5 bases). The CDR3 is 12 residues long. V lost 7 bases to trimming and J lost 8 bases, with 14 bases between them. Germline values: CDR1 MNHNY, CDR2 SVGAGI (reference sequence). This CDR3 reads CASNIIGEGYTF. The CDR3 DNA is TGTGCCAGCAATATAATAGGGGAAGGCTACACCTTC.

The V and J genes are TRBV30 and TRBJ1-2, with D possibly matching TRBD1 (5 bases). Between the trimmed V and J ends, which lost 0 bases and 6 bases, there was a span of 14 bases. This CDR3 is 14 amino acids long. Germline CDR1 reads GTSNPN; CDR2 reads SVGIG (reference sequence). CDR3 protein: CAWSVTSGAHGYTF. In DNA form, the CDR3 reads TGTGCCTGGAGTGTAACCAGCGGGGCACATGGCTACACCTTC.

J is TRBJ2-5 and V is TRBV5-6; TRBD2 matches at 8 bases. CDR3 length: 15 residues. Germline V gives CDR1 SGHDT, CDR2 YYEEEE. With V trimmed by 3 bases and J by 7 bases, 11 bases remained unmatched. The CDR3 region is CASSWASGLGGTQYF. The DNA of the CDR3 is TGTGCCAGCAGCTGGGCTAGCGGGTTGGGGGGGACCCAGTACTTC.

V is TRBV7-9 and J is TRBJ1-3; the D is unclear. The CDR3 is 15 residues long. CDR1 is SEHNR, CDR2 FQNEAQ, per germline (reference sequence). Trimming shortened V by 1 base and J by 0 bases, and 7 bases separated the two germline ends. As DNA, the CDR3 is TGTGCCAGCAGCTTAGTTAGCAGCTCTGGAAACACCATATATTTT. Translating it yields CASSLVSSSGNTIYF.

A few counts support this clone. The V call is TRBV9, the J call TRBJ2-6; a possible D gene is TRBD1 (6 bases). This CDR3 spans 15 amino acids. Germline loops: CDR1 SGDLS, CDR2 YYNGEE. V was trimmed by 5 bases and J by 4 bases, leaving 13 bases between them. The CDR3 loop is CASSPPGAGANVLTF. The CDR3 DNA sequence: TGTGCCAGCAGTCCCCCAGGGGCCGGGGCCAACGTCCTGACTTTC.